Each of the 31 T cell receptor beta chains below was sequenced from the same sample in a study of vaccination and CD4 T cells after COVID-19. Oncomine TCR Beta short-read sequencing was applied to DNA from cultured CD4+ T cells. TCRdb reprocessed the PCR reads with MiXCR, giving one entry per CDR3 protein. The profile shows 14,000 to 15,000 distinct CDR3 sequences, nearly 75% of them singletons. The antigens of these receptors remain unknown. As to treatment: roughly nine-day PBMC culture with coronavirus spike peptide pools or control peptides (ViraFEST assay). What was sequenced was CD4+ T cells from blood, cultured in vitro. Source of these receptors: a human donor who had recovered from COVID-19.

V and J are TRBV4-1 and TRBJ2-7; 13 positions match TRBD2. The V gene's germline CDR1 is MGHRA and CDR2 YSYEKL. Trimming at V came to 4 bases and at J to 4 bases, leaving 4 bases not matched to a gene. This CDR3 contains 15 residues. The CDR3 reads CASSLPTSGRYEQYF. CDR3 coding DNA: TGCGCCAGCAGCCTTCCGACTAGCGGGAGGTACGAGCAGTACTTC.

The V call is TRBV15, the J call TRBJ1-1, with D maybe TRBD1 (5 bases). Trimming stripped 0 bases from V and 4 bases from J, with 9 bases between. The CDR3 has 14 amino acids. Germline CDR1 reads LNHNV; CDR2 reads YYDKDF (reference sequence). The CDR3 DNA reads as TGTGCCACCAGCAGAGACGGTAGGGGCACTGAAGCTTTCTTT. Translation: CATSRDGRGTEAFF.

This clonotype is judged medium-sized. CDR3 bases: TGTGCCAGCACCATTGCGGGGGGGGTCGGGTACGAGCAGTACTTC. It codes for CASTIAGGVGYEQYF. The rearrangement joins TRBV7-2 to TRBJ2-7; 9 nucleotides match TRBD2. J was trimmed by 4 bases and V by 7 bases; bases with no gene match: 11. The CDR3 spans 15 residues. Germline loops: CDR1 SGHTA, CDR2 FQGNSA.

This chain links TRBV27 with TRBJ1-3; 7 positions agree with TRBD1. The CDR3 is 17 amino acids. The V gene's germline CDR1 is MNHEY and CDR2 SMNVEV (reference sequence). V was pared by 2 bases and J by 0 bases, with 7 bases of the junction left unmatched. CDR3 residues: CASSLGGGTASGNTIYF. CDR3 coding DNA: TGTGCCAGCAGTTTAGGGGGCGGGACAGCCTCTGGAAACACCATATATTTT.

By proportion, this clonotype is medium-sized (0.01 to 0.1%). This chain uses TRBV5-1 with TRBJ2-7, with 13 bases matching TRBD2. This CDR3 is 17 amino acids long. V trimming: 3 bases; J trimming: 6 bases; junction bases outside the gene matches: 12. Germline V lookup: CDR1 SGHRS, CDR2 YFSETQ. The CDR3 DNA sequence: TGCGCCAGCAGCTGGACTAGCGGGAGCCCCACCTACGGCGAGCAGTACTTC. Encoded protein: CASSWTSGSPTYGEQYF.

V gene TRBV11-1 combines with J gene TRBJ2-7; 11 bases are shared with TRBD2. The CDR3 contains 14 residues. The V segment lost 3 bases and the J segment 6 bases; nucleotides outside the gene matches: 4. Looked up from germline, CDR1 is SGHAT and CDR2 is FQDESV (reference sequence). CDR3 protein: CASSLTSGIVEQYF. CDR3 nucleotides: TGTGCCAGCAGCTTGACTAGCGGGATAGTCGAGCAGTACTTC.

V is TRBV20-1 and J is TRBJ1-5; 7 positions match TRBD1. This CDR3 has 14 residues. V trimming: 4 bases; J trimming: 9 bases; junction bases outside the gene matches: 12. Germline CDR1 reads DFQATT; CDR2 reads SNEGSKA (reference sequence). The CDR3 coding sequence is TGCAGTGCTACCCGTCGACAGGGTATTCGGCCCCAGCATTTT. Translating it yields CSATRRQGIRPQHF.

The chain is built from TRBV14 and TRBJ2-3; 7 positions match TRBD2. The junction had 9 bases not matched to a gene; V was cut back by 4 bases and J by 8 bases. CDR1 and CDR2 from the germline V gene are SGHDN and FVKESK. CDR3 size: 14 residues. CDR3 residues: CASSPFSGAVTQYF. CDR3 DNA: TGTGCCAGCAGCCCCTTCAGCGGGGCAGTTACGCAGTATTTT. Full variable domain (outside the CDR3, taken from reference TRBV14 and TRBJ2-3): EAGVTQFPSHSVIEKGQTVTLRCDPISGHDNLYWYRRVMGKEIKFLLHFVKESKQDESGMPNNRFLAERTGGTYSTLKVQPAELEDSGVYFCASSPFSGAVTQYFGPGTRLTVL.

This clonotype was seen only a few times. The chain has TRBV20-1 and TRBJ2-2; D is possibly TRBD2 (5 bases). Trimming pared 2 bases from V and 1 base from J, leaving 8 bases between. The CDR3 is made up of 14 amino acids. Germline CDR1 and CDR2: DFQATT and SNEGSKA (reference sequence). CDR3 region: CSARRLLNTGELFF. The DNA for the CDR3 is TGCAGTGCTAGAAGACTACTGAACACCGGGGAGCTGTTTTTT.

This sequence joins TRBV28 and TRBJ2-3, with unresolved D. The CDR3 sequence is 12 residues long. Germline-derived CDR1 and CDR2 are MDHEN and SYDVKM. With 4 bases removed from V and 2 bases from J, the gap between germline ends came to 4 bases. CDR3 region: CASSSDTDTQYF. CDR3 nucleotide sequence: TGTGCCAGCAGTTCGGACACAGATACGCAGTATTTT.

The chain combines TRBV11-3 with TRBJ1-1; 8 nucleotides line up with TRBD1. The CDR3 extends over 13 amino acids. V gave up 8 bases and J gave up 2 bases; unmatched junction bases: 4. Germline V CDR1 and CDR2: SGHNT, YENEEA. This chain's CDR3 is CASRGTGNTEAFF. In DNA, the CDR3 is TGTGCCAGCCGGGGGACAGGAAACACTGAAGCTTTCTTT.

The chain carries TRBV7-9 and TRBJ1-2; TRBD1 is a possible D gene (5 bases). Germline assignment: CDR1 SEHNR and CDR2 FQNEAQ (reference sequence). The CDR3 sequence is 15 residues long. Trimming left V 1 base short and J 0 bases short, with 9 bases between. CDR3 nucleotide sequence: TGTGCCAGCAGCTTAGAGGCAGGGACTAACTATGGCTACACCTTC. Translation: CASSLEAGTNYGYTF.

This clonotype was observed once. The chain links TRBV6-2 or TRBV6-3 to TRBJ1-2, with D hard to call. This CDR3 is built from 12 residues. V was pared by 10 bases and J by 2 bases, with 11 bases between. The germline gives CDR1 MNHEY, CDR2 SVGEGT. The CDR3 DNA follows: TGTGCCACCGGACGGGCAAACTATGGCTACACCTTC. Translating it yields CATGRANYGYTF.

The V call is TRBV20-1, the J call TRBJ1-5; D may be TRBD1 (6 bases). There are 14 residues in the CDR3. V was clipped by 3 bases and J by 0 bases, with 9 bases between them. Germline V lookup: CDR1 DFQATT, CDR2 SNEGSKA (reference sequence). The chain's CDR3 is CSARGGPSNQPQHF. In DNA form, the CDR3 reads TGCAGTGCTAGGGGGGGGCCTAGCAATCAGCCCCAGCATTTT.

This clonotype is termed medium-sized. The gene calls are TRBV6-1 and TRBJ2-7; D ambiguous. The V end was cut by 4 bases, the J end by 6 bases, with 10 bases between. The germline V gene encodes CDR1 MNHNS and CDR2 SASEGT. This CDR3 comprises 12 residues. This CDR3 is CASSGATREQYF. The CDR3 nucleotides are TGTGCCAGCAGTGGAGCGACTCGCGAGCAGTACTTC.

The CDR3 here is CATSRDRASGQETQYF. For the CDR3, the DNA is TGTGCCACCAGCAGAGATCGGGCTAGCGGTCAAGAGACCCAGTACTTC. The V call is TRBV15, the J call TRBJ2-5; 7 positions agree with TRBD2. The ends lost 0 bases at V and 2 bases at J; junction bases unmatched: 6. The CDR3 runs 16 residues. From germline, CDR1 is LNHNV and CDR2 YYDKDF (reference sequence). The whole variable domain, remainder taken from reference TRBV15 and TRBJ2-5, is DAMVIQNPRYQVTQFGKPVTLSCSQTLNHNVMYWYQQKSSQAPKLLFHYYDKDFNNEADTPDNFQSRRPNTSFCFLDIRSPGLGDTAMYLCATSRDRASGQETQYFGPGTRLLVL.

This clonotype was observed a single time. The rearrangement uses TRBV6-2 or TRBV6-3 and TRBJ1-1, with a tentative D call TRBD1 (6 bases). Looked up from germline, CDR1 is MNHEY and CDR2 is SVGEGT. The CDR3 consists of 13 residues. The V end was cut by 4 bases, the J end by 1 base, with 7 bases between. The CDR3 region has the DNA TGTGCCAGCAGTTCAGGGGAGAACACTGAAGCTTTCTTT. The encoded protein is CASSSGENTEAFF.

The J gene is TRBJ1-6, the V gene TRBV7-2; 12 bases are a match to TRBD1. The CDR3 extends over 16 amino acids. V was clipped by 1 base and J by 11 bases; unmatched bases: 6. CDR1 is SGHTA and CDR2 is FQGNSA in the germline V gene. This CDR3 reads CASSLVGTGGPTPLHF. Here the CDR3 DNA reads TGTGCCAGCAGCTTAGTCGGGACAGGGGGCCCGACACCCCTCCACTTT.

This clonotype occurred a few times. The chain carries TRBV7-8 and TRBJ1-5; tentatively, D is TRBD1 (6 bases). CDR3 length: 21 amino acids. From germline, CDR1 is SGHVS and CDR2 FQNEAQ. The V end lost 5 bases, the J end lost 0 bases, and 29 bases lay between the germline ends. CDR3 bases: TGTGCCAGCAGCAATCTTTCTCGACGAAAACAGGGCCTGTATAGCAATCAGCCCCAGCATTTT. Translation: CASSNLSRRKQGLYSNQPQHF.

Note on this clonotype: A read error may account for a junction end that differs from germline. The CDR3 region is CATSRDGGRGGEAQYF. DNA for the CDR3: TGTGCCACCAGCAGAGATGGCGGGAGGGGGGGAGAGGCCCAGTACTTC. The chain recombines TRBV15 with TRBJ2-5; 9 bases align to TRBD2. The CDR3 covers 16 residues. Per germline, CDR1 LNHNV and CDR2 YYDKDF (reference sequence).

There are a few counts of this clonotype. V and J are TRBV27 and TRBJ1-1; unclear D gene. V lost 2 bases and J lost 1, with 8 bases in between. Germline CDR1 is MNHEY and CDR2 is SMNVEV (reference sequence). CDR3 length: 14 residues. CDR3 region: CASSLQVRNTEAFF. The CDR3 coding sequence is TGTGCCAGCAGTTTACAGGTTAGGAACACTGAAGCTTTCTTT.

The rearrangement links TRBV14 to TRBJ2-3; 7 nucleotides match TRBD2. The germline CDR1 and CDR2 sequences are SGHDN and FVKESK. V dropped 0 bases and J dropped 3; count of bases not matched to a gene: 9. This CDR3 spans 17 amino acids. The DNA for the CDR3 is TGTGCCAGCAGCCAAGAAGGGAGACTAGCTCTAACAGATACGCAGTATTTT. Its protein is CASSQEGRLALTDTQYF.

This clonotype is deemed medium-sized. J is TRBJ2-1 and V is TRBV30; 8 bases fit TRBD2. The CDR3 is 14 amino acids. Germline values: CDR1 GTSNPN, CDR2 SVGIG (reference sequence). J gave up 8 bases and V 4 bases, and 10 bases lay outside the gene matches. CDR3 amino acids: CAWNRASGFDEQFF. The CDR3 DNA is TGTGCCTGGAATAGGGCTAGCGGGTTCGATGAGCAGTTCTTC.

The V call is TRBV5-8, the J call TRBJ1-5; D is uncertain. V lost 4 bases, J lost 4 bases, and 15 bases lay in between. The CDR3 runs 15 residues. Germline V gene sequence: CDR1 SGHTS, CDR2 YDEGEE. The CDR3 DNA reads as TGTGCCAGCAGCCGGATTACAGTGTGGAATCAGCCCCAGCATTTT. It translates to CASSRITVWNQPQHF.

This clonotype was recorded a few times. The CDR3 nucleotides are TGTGCCACCAGTGACCAGTCGGGGACAGGGGGTGGCTACACCTTC. It is translated as CATSDQSGTGGGYTF. V and J are TRBV24-1 and TRBJ1-2; TRBD1 matches at 11 bases. The CDR3 loop spans 15 amino acids. CDR1 is KGHDR and CDR2 is SFDVKD in the germline V gene. V was pared by 4 bases and J by 7 bases, with 7 bases of the junction left unmatched.

Within the sample, this clonotype is large. The V call is TRBV6-5, the J call TRBJ1-5, with D possibly TRBD1 on 6 matching bases. With 2 bases removed from V and 7 bases from J, the gap between germline ends came to 12 bases. Germline CDR1 is MNHEY and CDR2 is SVGAGI. The length of the CDR3 is 14 residues. CDR3 in DNA: TGTGCCAGCAGTTACAGGGGGGGGGGGCAGCCCCAGCATTTT. Translated: CASSYRGGGQPQHF.

The chain recombines TRBV20-1 with TRBJ1-1, with D unresolved. Germline CDR1 reads DFQATT; CDR2 reads SNEGSKA (reference sequence). The CDR3 length is 13 residues. The CDR3 spells CSMGRLGITEAFF. The CDR3 nucleotides read TGCAGCATGGGCAGGTTGGGGATCACTGAAGCTTTCTTT.

The J gene is TRBJ1-2, the V gene TRBV9; D is undetermined. The CDR3 totals 14 residues. Germline-derived CDR1 and CDR2 are SGDLS and YYNGEE. Trimming removed 0 bases at V and 2 bases at J, with 8 bases between. CDR3 in DNA: TGTGCCAGCAGCGTAGAGTGGGGAAACTATGGCTACACCTTC. Its translation: CASSVEWGNYGYTF.

The sample holds one count of this clonotype. This rearrangement joins TRBV6-2 or TRBV6-3 to TRBJ2-7, with D maybe TRBD1 (5 bases). The CDR3 has 13 amino acids. Germline CDR1 reads MNHEY; CDR2 reads SVGEGT. The V and J ends lost 5 bases and 3 bases respectively, with 11 bases between them. This CDR3 is CASSKQDYYEQYF. Written as DNA, the CDR3 is TGTGCCAGCAGTAAACAGGATTACTACGAGCAGTACTTC.

The chain recombines TRBV7-2 with TRBJ1-6; a weak D match, TRBD1 (6 bases). Looked up from germline, CDR1 is SGHTA and CDR2 is FQGNSA. This CDR3 has 16 residues. Trimming cost V 3 bases and J 8 bases, with 17 bases left between them. CDR3 bases: TGTGCCAGCAGCTTCTCCCCGGGCAGGGGTTATTCACCCCTCCACTTT. Its translation is CASSFSPGRGYSPLHF.

In this sample, this clonotype turned up a few times. This sequence joins TRBV6-2 or TRBV6-3 and TRBJ2-3; no clear D. Germline V lookup: CDR1 MNHEY, CDR2 SVGEGT. V was cut by 3 bases and J by 2 bases, with 6 bases left in between. The CDR3 length is 13 residues. CDR3 sequence reads: CASSYRPTDTQYF. CDR3 nucleotides: TGTGCCAGCAGTTATAGGCCCACAGATACGCAGTATTTT.